What follows describes a single T cell receptor (beta chain). What it binds is not known. This sample is drawn from a study of T cells after yellow fever vaccination. Overall study findings and caveats: There was a possibility that FACS-sorted repertoires contained abundant clonotypes contaminating from the bulk population.

The V and J ends lost 1 base and 7 bases respectively, with 11 bases between them. The CDR3 contains 14 residues. Germline CDR1 and CDR2: DFQATT and SNEGSKA (reference sequence). TCRdb recomputed calls from the 5' RACE reads with MiXCR, one row per CDR3 protein. The sample shows about 220,000 distinct CDR3 sequences, approximately 3% of them seen only once. The source is a man aged 18-30 years who received the YFV17D yellow fever vaccine. This specimen was CD4+ T cells sorted from PBMCs, taken 10 days after the yellow fever booster vaccination. This chain uses TRBV20-1 with TRBJ1-6, with no clear D. In nucleotides, the CDR3 is TGCAGTGCTAGAGGTCCGATTGAGAATTCACCCCTCCACTTT. It encodes CSARGPIENSPLHF.